This TCR beta chain was captured by sequencing in a study of T cells in Graves' hyperthyroidism and ophthalmopathy. Study-wide results and limits: Most thyroid clonotypes expanded above 0.001 were also detected in blood. Ophthalmopathy and stable hyperthyroidism were separated by a 13 V-J model.

Progressors' blood was drawn at hyperthyroidism diagnosis, before ophthalmopathy symptoms. Cells are PBMCs isolated from roughly 9.3 ml of fresh blood. A remark on this clonotype: The antigen remains unidentified.

Authors of the study amplified TCR beta CDR3 regions from RNA transcripts. HTBI primers were the set used in a first-round RT-PCR of the TCR CDR3. MiXCR was run by TCRdb on the multiplex PCR reads, yielding one entry per CDR3 protein. This sample has under 300,000 distinct CDR3 sequences, with 20% to 25% found just once. There are 14 residues in the CDR3. V gave up 7 bases and J gave up 0 bases; unmatched junction bases: 5. CDR1 MNHNS and CDR2 SASEGT come from the germline V gene. This rearrangement joins TRBV6-1 to TRBJ2-7, with 8 positions matching TRBD1. This sequence originates from a man in his forties or fifties with Graves' hyperthyroidism that later progressed to Graves' ophthalmopathy. Sequenced input: blood. The DNA of the CDR3 is TGTGCCAGCAAGAGAGGACAGGGCTCCTACGAGCAGTACTTC. Its translation is CASKRGQGSYEQYF.